The sequence of this TCR beta chain was determined in a study of blood T cell repertoires in COVID-19 (dated by TCRdb to about 2020). About the study as a whole: Samples covering the acute and convalescent phases of COVID-19 were provided by collaborators in the United States, Italy and Spain. The material from the prospective study consisted of cDNA or gDNA derived from T cells, B-cell-depleted T cells, or PBMCs. The dataset comprised deeply sampled blood TCRbeta repertoires from subjects exposed to, actively infected with, or recovered from COVID-19. The repertoires were made available in a free public database intended to serve as a resource for research on the immune response to SARS-CoV-2. The samples were drawn from the first 160 participants of the ongoing ImmuneRACE study and from 1,200 or so subjects provided by 6 global collaborators. A de-identified subject ID, COVID-19 status, age in years and sex were almost always included in the sample metadata. Where available, HLA class I and class II types were taken from metadata supplied by the sample provider and were not determined by assay-based typing.

Overall study outcomes, separate from this receptor: How much clinical and demographic metadata was included differed by source and by participant, and the metadata was provided uncurated.

At the junction V is shortened by 5 bases and J by 8 bases, with 15 bases in between. The germline V gene yields SGHAT for CDR1 and FQNNGV for CDR2. From the cysteine through the phenylalanine, the CDR3 covers 13 amino acids. The entry retains the CDR3 DNA only, 39 bases that are in frame from base 1. The immunoSEQ Assay, a bias-controlled multiplex PCR, was used to amplify TCRbeta CDR3 regions from genomic DNA. Per the authors' processing: Nucleated cell counts per sample were estimated from amplification of reference gene primers within the assay. To quantify the absolute abundance of each unique TCRbeta CDR3 rearrangement, sequence reads were collapsed and filtered. For each sample, productive Simpson clonality was calculated as the square root of Simpson's diversity index over productive rearrangements. TCRdb retrieved this table from immuneACCESS and kept in-frame rearrangements only. Not all clones are present; in checked studies, unresolved V genes account for under half, and no reason is known for the remainder. Clonal size and the V and J genes are those of that table, whereas D and trimming came from the DNA. The sample table contains approximately 450,000 clones; only one count was recorded for approximately 90% of them. The ten largest clones add up to about 4.3% of the sample.

Regarding this clone: There is no known antigen for this receptor. No base qualities exist here, and no much larger clone lies one base off it.

Collaborating institutions collected whole blood in K2EDTA tubes following their own protocols. For TCRbeta analysis, collaborators shipped samples as frozen whole blood, isolated PBMCs, or DNA extracted from either of those sample types. The sample consisted of peripheral blood. Recombination linked TRBV11-2 to TRBJ1-2, with the identity of the D gene unclear. The sequence derives from a woman aged 25 to 39 with acute or convalescent COVID-19. This receptor has the CDR3 CASSPGGLGGYTF. The bases read TGTGCCAGCAGCCCAGGTGGTTTGGGCGGCTACACCTTC. Extended through the reference TRBV11-2 and TRBJ1-2 proteins, this CDR3 yields the full variable domain: EAGVAQSPRYKIIEKRQSVAFWCNPISGHATLYWYQQILGQGPKLLIQFQNNGVVDDSQLPKDRFSAERLKGVDSTLKIQPAKLEDSAVYLCASSPGGLGGYTFGSGTRLTVV.